This note documents a single T cell receptor beta chain sequence. This specimen belongs to a study of blood T cell repertoires in COVID-19. The data were produced by immunoSEQ multiplex PCR, yet TCRdb's version contains in-frame clones alone and is incomplete. Of more than 80,000 clones in the sample, about 80% were seen once. The clonotype originates from a human donor in a cohort sampled during active COVID-19. The specimen was peripheral blood.

Here the CDR3 DNA reads TGTGCCAGCAGCTCCGAGCGCACCATATATTTT. The encoded protein is CASSSERTIYF. J is TRBJ1-3 and V is TRBV28, with unresolved D. Per germline, CDR1 MDHEN and CDR2 SYDVKM. Between the trimmed V and J ends, which lost 6 bases and 9 bases, there was a span of 9 bases. The CDR3 totals 11 residues. Full variable domain (remainder filled in from reference TRBV28 and TRBJ1-3): DVKVTQSSRYLVKRTGEKVFLECVQDMDHENMFWYRQDPGLGLRLIYFSYDVKMKEKGDIPEGYSVSREKKERFSLILESASTNQTSMYLCASSSERTIYFGEGSWLTVV.